A single sample gave rise to the 15 T cell receptor beta chains below, sequenced in a study of blood T cell repertoires in COVID-19. Repertoires were generated with immunoSEQ multiplex PCR, while TCRdb's copy carries only in-frame clones and drops some. The data contain about 73,000 clones, 70% to 80% of them singletons. Specimen: peripheral blood. Every receptor here comes from a man between 65 and 80 years old with COVID-19, enrolled during active disease.

V gene TRBV28 combines with J gene TRBJ2-7; D gene unclear. CDR3 size: 12 residues. V lost 5 bases to trimming and J lost 9 bases, with 14 bases between them. CDR1 and CDR2 from the germline V gene are MDHEN and SYDVKM. The CDR3 region has the DNA TGTGCCAGCAGTCCCCCCGCTATAAGGCAGTACTTC. Protein sequence: CASSPPAIRQYF.

The gene calls are TRBV5-1 and TRBJ2-1; D is possibly TRBD2 (6 bases). Germline CDR1 is SGHRS and CDR2 is YFSETQ. Trimming shortened V by 2 bases and J by 7 bases, and 25 bases separated the two germline ends. CDR3 length equals 18 residues. The CDR3 DNA reads as TGCGCCAGCAGCTTCGGGACCGGCTTGGGTAGGAGGGTTAATGAGCAGTTCTTC. Encoded protein: CASSFGTGLGRRVNEQFF.

The chain is built from TRBV7-9 and TRBJ1-5; no firm D call. The CDR3 length is 12 residues. Between the trimmed V and J ends, which lost 5 bases and 4 bases, there was a span of 6 bases. Germline CDR1 and CDR2: SEHNR and FQNEAQ (reference sequence). This chain's CDR3 is CASSTLNQPQHF. CDR3 coding DNA: TGTGCCAGCAGCACTTTAAATCAGCCCCAGCATTTT.

This clone was seen only once. This chain uses TRBV7-2 with TRBJ2-3, with D perhaps matching TRBD2 (6 bases). CDR1 is SGHTA, CDR2 FQGNSA, per germline. This CDR3 has 17 residues. V was trimmed by 0 bases and J by 4 bases, leaving 17 bases between them. This CDR3 is CASSLAAGGRQADTQYF. CDR3 nucleotide sequence: TGTGCCAGCAGCTTAGCAGCCGGTGGGAGGCAGGCAGATACGCAGTATTTT.

Comment on this clone: Other DNA sequences in the same sample also yield this CDR3. V usage is TRBV7-2 and J usage is TRBJ1-5; TRBD1 is a possible D gene (5 bases). Per germline, CDR1 SGHTA and CDR2 FQGNSA. This CDR3 is built from 15 residues. Trimming left V 2 bases short and J 2 bases short, with 10 bases between. In DNA form, the CDR3 reads TGTGCCAGCAGCTTACAGGGTAGAGGCAATCAGCCCCAGCATTTT. This translates into CASSLQGRGNQPQHF.

This chain joins TRBV28 and TRBJ1-1; D not resolved. This CDR3 spans 13 amino acids. CDR1 is MDHEN, CDR2 SYDVKM, per germline. V dropped 2 bases and J dropped 6 bases, with 10 bases sitting between them. In nucleotides, the CDR3 is TGTGCCAGCAGTTTAGGCGCGGGCCCTGAAGCTTTCTTT. Its translation: CASSLGAGPEAFF. Variable domain in full (rest from reference TRBV28 and TRBJ1-1): DVKVTQSSRYLVKRTGEKVFLECVQDMDHENMFWYRQDPGLGLRLIYFSYDVKMKEKGDIPEGYSVSREKKERFSLILESASTNQTSMYLCASSLGAGPEAFFGQGTRLTVV.

The V call is TRBV7-9, the J call TRBJ1-5; D perhaps matches TRBD1 (6 bases). CDR3 length: 16 amino acids. V dropped 5 bases and J dropped 4 bases, with 18 bases sitting between them. Germline V gene data show CDR1 as SEHNR and CDR2 as FQNEAQ (reference sequence). The CDR3 protein is CASSRSSGDRNQPQHF. CDR3 bases: TGTGCCAGCAGCCGAAGCTCAGGGGATCGGAATCAGCCCCAGCATTTT.

V is TRBV5-8 and J is TRBJ2-1, with 10 bases matching TRBD1. The V gene's germline CDR1 is SGHTS and CDR2 YDEGEE. J was trimmed by 6 bases and V by 4 bases; bases with no gene match: 10. The CDR3 consists of 16 residues. The CDR3 reads CASSPGDRGPVNEQFF. As DNA, the CDR3 is TGTGCCAGCAGCCCAGGGGACAGGGGACCAGTCAATGAGCAGTTCTTC.

V usage is TRBV5-6 and J usage is TRBJ2-1, with D possibly TRBD2 on 5 matching bases. Germline-derived CDR1 and CDR2 are SGHDT and YYEEEE. Trimming cost V 4 bases and J 7 bases, with 18 bases left between them. This CDR3 spans 15 amino acids. The CDR3 coding sequence is TGTGCCAGCAGCGGCCGACTATATGACAATAATGAGCAGTTCTTC. It yields the protein CASSGRLYDNNEQFF.

The CDR3 DNA is TGCAGTGCTAGAGATCAGGTCGGACTGTTTTTT. Translating it yields CSARDQVGLFF. V usage is TRBV20-1 and J usage is TRBJ1-4; D ambiguous. The germline CDR1 and CDR2 sequences are DFQATT and SNEGSKA (reference sequence). The CDR3 contains 11 residues. Trimming shortened V by 0 bases and J by 13 bases, and 9 bases separated the two germline ends.

This clone ranks as medium-sized. This chain joins TRBV7-9 and TRBJ1-2; 8 nucleotides align to TRBD1. After removal of 7 bases from V and 6 bases from J, the junction contained 10 bases not matched to a gene. CDR1 is SEHNR and CDR2 is FQNEAQ in the germline V gene (reference sequence). The CDR3 has 14 amino acids. This chain's CDR3 is CASIGRSGGHGYTF. The CDR3 region has the DNA TGTGCCAGCATCGGCCGGTCAGGGGGCCATGGCTACACCTTC.

The genes are TRBV27 and TRBJ2-6; no definite D call. Looked up from germline, CDR1 is MNHEY and CDR2 is SMNVEV (reference sequence). V was pared by 6 bases and J by 0 bases, with 12 bases between. This CDR3 has 16 amino acids. The CDR3 nucleotides are TGTGCCAGCAGACGCGTCCAAACCTCTGGGGCCAACGTCCTGACTTTC. Amino acid sequence: CASRRVQTSGANVLTF.

V is TRBV7-2 and J is TRBJ1-3, with D maybe TRBD1 (6 bases). The V gene lost 0 bases and the J gene lost 2 bases, with 17 bases spanning the gap. This CDR3 region has 18 residues. The germline gives CDR1 SGHTA, CDR2 FQGNSA. The CDR3 bases are TGTGCCAGCAGCTTAGCCTCCCTTGGACAGACAGCTGGAAACACCATATATTTT. Protein sequence: CASSLASLGQTAGNTIYF.

This clone was detected a few times. This sequence joins TRBV10-3 and TRBJ1-2; no firm D call. The length of the CDR3 is 14 residues. The germline V gene has CDR1 ENHRY and CDR2 SYGVKD. Trimming shortened V by 7 bases and J by 4 bases, and 16 bases separated the two germline ends. CDR3: CAIKTGISAYGYTF. The DNA for the CDR3 is TGTGCCATCAAGACGGGAATATCCGCCTATGGCTACACCTTC.

The V and J genes are TRBV19 and TRBJ2-7; 12 nucleotides align to TRBD1. J gave up 3 bases and V 5 bases, and 11 bases lay outside the gene matches. This CDR3 has 17 amino acids. Germline V lookup: CDR1 LNHDA, CDR2 SQIVND (reference sequence). CDR3 DNA: TGTGCCAGTAGTCCAAAGACCGGGACAGGGGGCTTCTACGAGCAGTACTTC. It specifies CASSPKTGTGGFYEQYF.